The clone carrying this TCR beta chain was recorded at least ten times. This entry belongs to a study of T cells in Graves' hyperthyroidism and ophthalmopathy. This CDR3 has 15 residues. The V gene lost 2 bases and the J gene lost 6 bases, with 16 bases spanning the gap. Germline V gives CDR1 SGHVS, CDR2 FQNEAQ. Based on clinical symptoms, serum thyroxine and TRAb, thyroid ultrasound and orbital computed tomography, diagnoses were reached. TCR beta CDR3 region amplification was performed from RNA transcripts. The primer set for the first-round RT-PCR of the TCR CDR3 was HTBI. TCRdb reanalysed the multiplex PCR reads using MiXCR and keeps one entry per CDR3 protein. Of more than 550,000 distinct CDR3 sequences listed, about 19% are singletons.

The sequenced material came from blood. The chain employs TRBV7-8 and TRBJ1-2, with D possibly matching TRBD1 (5 bases). This receptor was taken from a woman aged 50 to 60 with Graves' hyperthyroidism that later progressed to Graves' ophthalmopathy. The CDR3 here is CASSLPSGWENGYTF. Written as DNA, the CDR3 is TGTGCCAGCAGCTTACCTTCAGGGTGGGAGAATGGCTACACCTTC. The full variable domain, rest sourced from reference TRBV7-8 and TRBJ1-2, is GAGVSQSPRYKVAKRGQDVALRCDPISGHVSLFWYQQALGQGPEFLTYFQNEAQLDKSGLPSDRFFAERPEGSVSTLKIQRTQQEDSAVYLCASSLPSGWENGYTFGSGTRLTVV.